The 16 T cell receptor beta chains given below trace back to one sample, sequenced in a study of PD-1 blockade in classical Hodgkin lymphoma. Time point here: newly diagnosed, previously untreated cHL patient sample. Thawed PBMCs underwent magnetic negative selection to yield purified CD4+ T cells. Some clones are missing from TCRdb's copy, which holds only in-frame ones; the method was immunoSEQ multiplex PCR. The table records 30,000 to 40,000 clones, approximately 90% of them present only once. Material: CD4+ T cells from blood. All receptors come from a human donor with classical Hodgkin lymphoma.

CDR3 bases: TGCGCCAGCAGCTTGGGACCATTGGACAATCAGCCCCAGCATTTT. Amino acids: CASSLGPLDNQPQHF. The chain employs TRBV5-1 and TRBJ1-5; D not resolved. Germline V lookup: CDR1 SGHRS, CDR2 YFSETQ. The V and J ends lost 0 bases and 3 bases respectively, with 10 bases between them. The CDR3 covers 15 residues.

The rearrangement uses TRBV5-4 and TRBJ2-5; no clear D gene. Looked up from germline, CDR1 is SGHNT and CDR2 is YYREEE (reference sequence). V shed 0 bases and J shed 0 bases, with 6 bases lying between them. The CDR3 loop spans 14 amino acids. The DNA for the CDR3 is TGTGCCAGCAGCTTGGCGCTAGACCAAGAGACCCAGTACTTC. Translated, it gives CASSLALDQETQYF.

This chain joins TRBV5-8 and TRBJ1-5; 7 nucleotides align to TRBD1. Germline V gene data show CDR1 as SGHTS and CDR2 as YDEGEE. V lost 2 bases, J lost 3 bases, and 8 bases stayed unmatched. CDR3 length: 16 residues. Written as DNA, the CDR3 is TGTGCCAGCAGCTTTGCGGGACAGCTTATCAATCAGCCCCAGCATTTT. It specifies CASSFAGQLINQPQHF.

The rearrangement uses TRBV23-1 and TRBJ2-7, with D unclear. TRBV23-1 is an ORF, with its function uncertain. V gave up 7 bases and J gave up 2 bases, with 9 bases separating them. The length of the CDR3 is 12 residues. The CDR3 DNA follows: TGCGCCAGCATCAACAGAACCTACGAGCAGTACTTC. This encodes CASINRTYEQYF.

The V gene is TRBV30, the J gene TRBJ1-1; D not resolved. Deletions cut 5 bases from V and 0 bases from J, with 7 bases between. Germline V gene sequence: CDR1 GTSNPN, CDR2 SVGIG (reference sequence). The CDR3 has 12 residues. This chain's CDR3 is CAWDRVNTEAFF. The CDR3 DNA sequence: TGTGCCTGGGACCGGGTGAACACTGAAGCTTTCTTT.

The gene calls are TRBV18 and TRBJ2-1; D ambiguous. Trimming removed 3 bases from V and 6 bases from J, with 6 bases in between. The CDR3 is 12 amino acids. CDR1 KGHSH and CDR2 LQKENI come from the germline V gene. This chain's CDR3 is CASSPKRNEQFF. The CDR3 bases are TGTGCCAGCTCACCGAAGCGCAATGAGCAGTTCTTC.

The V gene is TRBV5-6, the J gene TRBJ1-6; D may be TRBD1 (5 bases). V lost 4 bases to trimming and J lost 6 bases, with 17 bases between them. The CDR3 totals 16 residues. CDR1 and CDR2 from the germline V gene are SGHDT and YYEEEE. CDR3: CASSLSSGTGNSPLHF. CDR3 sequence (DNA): TGTGCCAGCAGCCTTTCCTCCGGGACGGGTAATTCACCCCTCCACTTT. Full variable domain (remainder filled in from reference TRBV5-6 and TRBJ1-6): DAGVTQSPTHLIKTRGQQVTLRCSPKSGHDTVSWYQQALGQGPQFIFQYYEEEERQRGNFPDRFSGHQFPNYSSELNVNALLLGDSALYLCASSLSSGTGNSPLHFGNGTRLTVT.

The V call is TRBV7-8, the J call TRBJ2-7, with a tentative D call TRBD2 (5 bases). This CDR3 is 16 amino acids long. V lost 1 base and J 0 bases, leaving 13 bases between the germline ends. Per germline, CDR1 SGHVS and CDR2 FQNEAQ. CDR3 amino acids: CASSLVAVTSSYEQYF. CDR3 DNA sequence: TGTGCCAGCAGCTTAGTAGCCGTCACTAGCTCCTACGAGCAGTACTTC.

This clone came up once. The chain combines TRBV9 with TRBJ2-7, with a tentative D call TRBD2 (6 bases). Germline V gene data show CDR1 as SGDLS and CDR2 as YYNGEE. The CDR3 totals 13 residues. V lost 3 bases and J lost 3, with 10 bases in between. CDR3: CASSATGSYEQYF. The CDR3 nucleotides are TGTGCCAGCAGCGCGACCGGGAGCTACGAGCAGTACTTC.

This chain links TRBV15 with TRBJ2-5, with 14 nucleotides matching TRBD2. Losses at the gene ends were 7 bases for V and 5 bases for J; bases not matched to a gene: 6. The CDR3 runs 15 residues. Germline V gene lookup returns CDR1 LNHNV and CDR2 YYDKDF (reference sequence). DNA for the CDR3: TGTGCCACCACTCGGACTAGCGGGAGGACCGAGACCCAGTACTTC. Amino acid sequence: CATTRTSGRTETQYF.

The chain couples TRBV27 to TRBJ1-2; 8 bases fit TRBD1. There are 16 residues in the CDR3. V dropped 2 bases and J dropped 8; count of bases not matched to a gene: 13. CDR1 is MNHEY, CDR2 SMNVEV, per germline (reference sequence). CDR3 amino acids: CASSLSFGQGYRGYTF. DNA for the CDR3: TGTGCCAGCAGTTTAAGCTTCGGACAGGGATATAGGGGCTACACCTTC.

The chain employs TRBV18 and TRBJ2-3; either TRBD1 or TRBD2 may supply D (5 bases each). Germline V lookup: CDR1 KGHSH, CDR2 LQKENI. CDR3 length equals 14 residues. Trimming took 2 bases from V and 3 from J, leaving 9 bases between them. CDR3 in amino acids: CASSPRGDTDTQYF. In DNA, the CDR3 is TGTGCCAGCTCACCAAGAGGGGATACAGATACGCAGTATTTT.

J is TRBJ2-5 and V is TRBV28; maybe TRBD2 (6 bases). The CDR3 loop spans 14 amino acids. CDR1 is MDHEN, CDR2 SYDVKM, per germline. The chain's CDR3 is CTHGRGKNLETQYF. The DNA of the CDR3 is TGTACCCACGGCCGGGGGAAGAACTTGGAGACCCAGTACTTC. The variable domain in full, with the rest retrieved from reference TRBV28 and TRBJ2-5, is DVKVTQSSRYLVKRTGEKVFLECVQDMDHENMFWYRQDPGLGLRLIYFSYDVKMKEKGDIPEGYSVSREKKERFSLILESASTNQTSMYLCTHGRGKNLETQYFGPGTRLLVL.

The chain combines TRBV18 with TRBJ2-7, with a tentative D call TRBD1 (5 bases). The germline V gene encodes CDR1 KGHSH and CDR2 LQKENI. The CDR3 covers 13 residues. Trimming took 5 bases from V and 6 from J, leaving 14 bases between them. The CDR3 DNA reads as TGTGCCAGCTCAGAACTTCCAACAGGCGAGCAGTACTTC. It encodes CASSELPTGEQYF.

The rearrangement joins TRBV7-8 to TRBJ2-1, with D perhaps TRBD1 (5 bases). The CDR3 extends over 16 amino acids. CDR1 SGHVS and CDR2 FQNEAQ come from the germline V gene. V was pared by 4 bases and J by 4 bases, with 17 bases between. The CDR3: CASSYPDRQSYNEQFF. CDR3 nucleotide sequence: TGTGCCAGCAGCTACCCCGACCGACAGAGTTACAATGAGCAGTTCTTC.

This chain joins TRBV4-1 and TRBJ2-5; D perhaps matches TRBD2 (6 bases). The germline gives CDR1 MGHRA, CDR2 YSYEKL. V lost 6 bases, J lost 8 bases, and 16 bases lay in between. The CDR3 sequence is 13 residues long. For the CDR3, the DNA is TGCGCCAGCAGGCAGACTAAGGAGGGAACCCAGTACTTC. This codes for CASRQTKEGTQYF.